Presented here are 9 T cell receptor beta chains from one specimen sequenced in a study of T cells in Graves' hyperthyroidism and ophthalmopathy (dated by TCRdb to between 2019 and 2020). Libraries were made using multiplex PCR. Sequencing was performed on an Illumina HiSeq 2000. The TCR beta CDR3 regions were amplified from the RNA transcripts. The first round of RT-PCR for the TCR CDR3 was performed with the HTBI primer set and the Qiagen OneStep RT-PCR kit. TCRdb ran its own pipeline on the public reads, namely fastp trimming at Q25 and MiXCR clone calling, and kept in-frame beta chains. Identical CDR3 proteins give one entry, which carries the most common genes and DNA. In all, the sample holds a few hundred thousand distinct CDR3 sequences, and roughly 50% of those were seen once. The ten largest clones add up to around 7.7% of the sample. Sequencing was performed on peripheral blood or thyroid tissue (not recorded which). The receptor source for this set is a woman aged 18-30 years with Graves' hyperthyroidism.

V and J are TRBV15 and TRBJ2-7; maybe TRBD1 (6 bases). Germline assignment: CDR1 LNHNV and CDR2 YYDKDF (reference sequence). Between the trimmed V and J ends, which lost 1 base and 1 base, there was a span of 11 bases. This CDR3 is 15 amino acids long. The CDR3, as DNA: TGTGCCACCAGCAGAGCTCGGGACACGTCCTACGAGCAGTACTTC. It encodes CATSRARDTSYEQYF.

V usage is TRBV6-1 and J usage is TRBJ2-7; no reliable D call. Deletions cut 3 bases from V and 4 bases from J, with 7 bases between. CDR3 length: 12 residues. Germline lookup yields CDR1 MNHNS and CDR2 SASEGT. Written as DNA, the CDR3 is TGTGCCAGCAGTGATACAATGTACGAGCAGTACTTC. Encoded protein: CASSDTMYEQYF.

This clonotype showed up many times. The chain recombines TRBV19 with TRBJ1-5; D is undetermined. V shed 9 bases and J shed 1 base, with 7 bases lying between them. CDR3 length: 12 amino acids. CDR1 is LNHDA and CDR2 is SQIVND in the germline V gene (reference sequence). The CDR3 spells CARQKSNQPQHF. CDR3 sequence (DNA): TGTGCCAGACAGAAAAGCAATCAGCCCCAGCATTTT.

This clonotype was counted between two and nine times. V gene TRBV14 combines with J gene TRBJ1-1, with TRBD1 matching over 8 bases. The germline V gene has CDR1 SGHDN and CDR2 FVKESK. V lost 4 bases to trimming and J lost 1 base; unmatched junction nucleotides: 11. CDR3 length equals 17 residues. The CDR3 nucleotides read TGTGCCAGCAGCCCCTTTTTTACCGGGACAGGGAACACTGAAGCTTTCTTT. Translated, it gives CASSPFFTGTGNTEAFF.

This clonotype has a count of ten or more. The chain uses TRBV7-2 and TRBJ2-7; maybe TRBD2 (6 bases). The germline gives CDR1 SGHTA, CDR2 FQGNSA. The V end lost 7 bases, the J end lost 7 bases, and 20 bases lay between the germline ends. This CDR3 comprises 14 residues. CDR3 sequence: CASNHGGRSGEQYF. CDR3 sequence (DNA): TGTGCCAGCAACCATGGAGGGCGCTCTGGGGAGCAGTACTTC. The full variable domain, in which reference TRBV7-2 and TRBJ2-7 provide the parts outside the CDR3, is GAGVSQSPSNKVTEKGKDVELRCDPISGHTALYWYRQSLGQGLEFLIYFQGNSAPDKSGLPSDRFSAERTGGSVSTLTIQRTQQEDSAVYLCASNHGGRSGEQYFGPGTRLTVT.

This clonotype was seen many times. The chain uses TRBV7-9 and TRBJ2-5; 9 bases agree with TRBD1. V was clipped by 4 bases and J by 4 bases; unmatched bases: 7. CDR1 is SEHNR and CDR2 is FQNEAQ in the germline V gene (reference sequence). The CDR3 consists of 15 residues. The CDR3 here is CASSSKTGGRETQYF. As DNA, the CDR3 is TGTGCCAGCAGCTCAAAGACAGGGGGGCGAGAGACCCAGTACTTC. Variable domain in full (rest from reference TRBV7-9 and TRBJ2-5): DTGVSQNPRHKITKRGQNVTFRCDPISEHNRLYWYRQTLGQGPEFLTYFQNEAQLEKSRLLSDRFSAERPKGSFSTLEIQRTEQGDSAMYLCASSSKTGGRETQYFGPGTRLLVL.

In the case of this clonotype: The junction does not match germline at one end; this may be a read error. This chain joins TRBV7-2 and TRBJ2-5; 13 bases are a match to TRBD2. CDR1 SGHTA and CDR2 FQGNSA come from the germline V gene. The CDR3 covers 16 residues. In DNA, the CDR3 is TGTGCCGGCAGCTTAGTCCGACTAGCGGGGGGAGAGACCCAGTACTTC. Encoded protein: CAGSLVRLAGGETQYF.

This clonotype was observed many times. V usage is TRBV29-1 and J usage is TRBJ1-1; D unclear. The CDR3 is 12 residues long. The V gene's germline CDR1 is SQVTM and CDR2 ANQGSEA. V lost 6 bases, J lost 4 bases, and 12 bases lay in between. For the CDR3, the DNA is TGCAGCGTGGCCGGACCGGCCACTGAAGCTTTCTTT. Protein: CSVAGPATEAFF.

CDR3 sequence reads: CASSDRGTAPNYGYTF. CDR3 sequence (DNA): TGTGCCAGCAGCGACAGGGGGACAGCGCCTAACTATGGCTACACCTTC. The chain recombines TRBV7-3 with TRBJ1-2; 9 nucleotides match TRBD1. Germline V gives CDR1 SGHTA, CDR2 FQGTGA. This CDR3 is 16 amino acids long. The V gene end was trimmed by 5 bases and the J gene end by 0 bases; junction bases not matched to a gene: 7.